The clone carrying this T cell receptor (beta chain) was recorded many times. Its antigen is not identified. The data stem from a study of CD4+ T cells in melanoma. Findings and caveats of the study: In melanoma, neoantigen-specific CD4+ T cells reportedly differed in differentiation state. CD8+ T cell, macrophage and B cell function reportedly correlated with neoantigen-specific CD4+ T cells.

Clones were read by immunoSEQ multiplex PCR, and TCRdb kept only the in-frame ones, dropping some. The data contain about 55,000 clones, more than 60% of them singletons. The CDR3 covers 12 residues. The V and J ends lost 6 bases and 11 bases, in that order; junction bases with no gene match: 6. CDR1 is SGHVS and CDR2 is FQNEAQ in the germline V gene. The sequenced sample was tumor tissue. The clonotype originates from a human donor with melanoma. The chain uses TRBV7-8 and TRBJ1-4, with 7 bases aligning to TRBD1. The CDR3 loop is CASSRDRVKLFF. In nucleotides, the CDR3 is TGTGCCAGCAGTAGAGACAGGGTGAAACTGTTTTTT.